This T cell receptor (beta chain) was sequenced for a study of shared clonotypes between healthy human individuals (dated by TCRdb to about 2020). With regard to the full study: The cohort included three men and a couple of women between 18 and 49 years of age. To increase sequencing depth and limit assay-specific biases, TCR repertoire library preparation and sequencing were carried out by different laboratories using diverse techniques. Per donor, leukapheresis produced somewhere between about 0.9 and 9 billion PBMCs. For each donor, CD4 naive and CD4 memory were each run on three plates, CD8 naive on two plates, and CD8 memory on one plate. The study deeply sequenced blood TCR repertoires of five healthy adults to estimate repertoire size and the extent of clonotype sharing between individuals. Points the paper makes about the study in general: Sampling was restricted to blood, and TCR repertoires in tissues likely differ from the TCR repertoires found in blood. Pairwise subsampling indicated that sequencing depth was expected to affect the degree of clonotype sharing among donors. Naive subsets generally had larger estimated clonotype richness than memory subsets did. When four donors were compared, the shared fraction of clonotypes was about 5% for naive CD4, 3.5% to 4% for naive CD8, 2% to 2.5% for memory CD4, and 0.3% to 0.5% for memory CD8. Because the study included a small number of donors, the genetic and exposure-history diversity represented was limited. Compared with non-shared clonotypes, clonotypes shared by all four sorted-subset donors had higher generation probabilities. Incomplete sequencing was indicated by rarefaction of sorted-subset datasets, despite the large sequencing depth.

Using the deep immunoSEQ assay, multiplex PCR amplified TCR CDR3 regions from genomic DNA. For each cell subset, the extracted genomic DNA was distributed evenly across all wells of several immunoSEQ 96-well plates, and each plate served as one replicate. Each replicate PCR for sorted subsets received roughly 200 ng genomic DNA, equal to tens of thousands of T cell genomes. The purified libraries were quantified using a Qubit 3.0 fluorometer, sized with a Bioanalyzer 2100, and then quantified again using the KAPA Library Quantification kit. Every immunoSEQ 96-well plate was sequenced on a dedicated single-read 150-cycle Illumina NextSeq 550 flow cell. In the source study's methods: Because the immunoSEQ output included only junctional sequences and no quality scores, the filtering could not be the same as the filtering used for full-length reads. Sequences were annotated with PyIR, a Python wrapper for IgBLAST v1.9, and V/J genes and CDR3 were assigned using IMGT germline references. Reads were filtered out if the reads had weak V/J assignments (E-value above 1e-6), no CDR3, stop codons, out-of-frame junctions, or ambiguous translated residues. V3J clonotypes were defined as sequences sharing an identical inferred V gene, J gene, and CDR3 amino acid sequence. Percentage overlap between repertoires was calculated by dividing the number of shared unique clonotypes by the size of the smaller repertoire. Three approaches were used to assess repertoire richness: RTK rarefaction, the Chao1 estimator, and Recon v2.1 estimates of unobserved clonotypes. For all TCRbeta clonotypes obtained by the gDNA method from a handful of donors, generation probabilities were computed with OLGA. In TCRdb, the immuneACCESS table is reduced to in-frame sequences with V and J assigned. These tables do not hold every clone; where another copy was compared, an unresolved V gene accounts for under half, and the others remain unexplained. V and J calls and clone size come straight from that table; D and trimming were deduced from the DNA. The sample table holds more than 2,000,000 clones, of which approximately 93% were seen once. About 0.39% of the sample is taken by the ten largest.

Healthy HIV-negative adults with no recently reported acute infections or vaccinations were included as donors. Every donor was a Caucasian adult residing in Nashville, Tennessee, USA. Magnetic negative selection was used to enrich CD4+ T cells, after which naive cells were positively selected on CD45RA and the negative fraction became the memory subset. Blood was obtained by leukapheresis, after which PBMCs were separated by Ficoll-Histopaque density gradient centrifugation and cryopreserved in liquid nitrogen vapor phase. Analytical flow cytometry was used to check the purity and quantity of every magnetically sorted T cell population. From each sorted fraction, genomic DNA was isolated and quantified by UV absorbance on a Nanodrop 2000c. In the case of this clone: There is no known antigen for this receptor. Base qualities are missing; no much larger clone stands one base away.

The sample comprised naive CD4+ T cells from PBMCs. This specimen's cell subset or site label, interpreted: CD45RA+ positively selected. This sequence was found in a man aged 18 to 35 in good health. Some clones in this sample may be carry-over from other donors' samples.

The nucleotide sequence reads as follows: TGTGCCAGCAGCGTAGGTGGGGCCGGCTACAATGAGCAGTTCTTC. It specifies CASSVGGAGYNEQFF. The chain is encoded by TRBV9 joined to TRBJ2-1; TRBD1 is perhaps the D gene, given 5 matching bases. Sequences SGDLS (CDR1) and YYNGEE (CDR2) are obtained from the germline V gene. V was cut back by 0 bases and J by 3 bases, leaving a gap of 10 bases between them. The CDR3 starts with the cysteine, ends with the phenylalanine, and has 15 residues. Only the CDR3 portion is preserved as DNA: 45 bases, with reading frame beginning at the first base.